This TCR beta chain comes out of a study of blood T cells in healthy people across ages. General study results and limits: Naive T cell percentage by flow cytometry tracked strongly with beta diversity. Unknown donor CMV status possibly confounded expanded clonotype changes.

Next came a second PCR, run for about 6 to 12 cycles, which used a sample-barcoded 5' primer along with a J-beta primer mix. In TCRdb, the 5' RACE reads were re-called with MiXCR into one record per CDR3 protein. The table includes fewer than 2,000,000 distinct CDR3 sequences, about two fifths detected once. The CDR3 is 16 amino acids. CDR1 and CDR2 (germline): SGHRS, YFSETQ. Trimming cost V 3 bases and J 1 base; bases outside gene matches: 5. As regards this clonotype: Its cognate antigen is unknown.

This clonotype was sampled from a human donor in good health. The sample consisted of blood. V gene TRBV5-1 combines with J gene TRBJ2-1; 9 bases align to TRBD2. CDR3 sequence: CASSSFSGGSYNEQFF. In DNA, the CDR3 is TGCGCCAGCAGCTCCTTTAGCGGGGGATCCTACAATGAGCAGTTCTTC.